This record concerns one TCR beta chain sequence. Its recognized antigen is unknown. Base qualities were left out, and no much larger clone turns up one base away. These data are taken from a study of blood T cell repertoires in COVID-19 (dated by TCRdb to 2020 to 2022). As for the study more broadly: Samples from collaborators originated in the United States, Italy and Spain and spanned both the acute and convalescent phases of COVID-19. The prospective study material was composed of cDNA or gDNA derived from T cells, B-cell-depleted T cells, or PBMCs. Subjects who had been exposed to COVID-19, were actively infected with it, or had recovered from it provided the deeply sampled blood TCRbeta repertoires that made up the dataset. The repertoires were released in a freely available public database meant as a resource for research on the immune response to SARS-CoV-2. Samples were obtained from the ongoing ImmuneRACE study (first 160 participants) and from about 1,300 subjects provided by 6 global collaborators. A de-identified subject ID, COVID-19 status, age in years and sex were almost always included in the sample metadata. Where available, HLA class I and class II types were obtained from metadata supplied by the sample provider rather than from assay-based typing.

Whole blood was collected in K2EDTA tubes by collaborating institutions according to the institutions' own protocols. For TCRbeta analysis, collaborators shipped samples in one of three forms: frozen whole blood, isolated PBMCs, or DNA extracted from either of those sample types. V lost 4 bases and J lost 4 bases, and the count of bases not matched to a germline gene is 2. The CDR3 measures 14 amino acids from cysteine to phenylalanine. The kept DNA is CDR3 alone, 42 bases in frame from the first base. Based on the germline V gene (reference sequence), the CDR1 and CDR2 sequences are MNHEY and SMNVEV. TCRbeta CDR3 regions were amplified from genomic DNA by means of the immunoSEQ Assay, a bias-controlled multiplex PCR. Concerning the study's data processing: Within the assay, amplification of reference gene primers was used to estimate how many nucleated cells each sample contained. To quantify the absolute abundance of each unique TCRbeta CDR3 rearrangement, sequence reads were collapsed and filtered. For each sample, productive Simpson clonality was calculated as the square root of Simpson's diversity index across productive rearrangements. Here the immuneACCESS table is served through TCRdb, limited to in-frame sequences with V and J called. Missing clones are a known gap in these copies; in checked studies unresolved V genes cover under half, and the rest lacks a known reason. V and J calls and clone size are those listed in that table; D and trimming were worked out from the DNA. For this sample the table gives around 68,000 clones, of which more than 75% were detected only once. Less than 2% of the sample goes to the ten largest clones.

Overall study outcomes, separate from this receptor: Clinical and demographic metadata were provided uncurated, with the amount varying by source and participant.

The sequence was obtained from a human donor in a cohort sampled during active COVID-19. Here the chain combines TRBV27 and TRBJ2-3; the central 10 bases match TRBD1. The sequencing input was peripheral blood. In nucleotide form, the sequence is TGTGCCAGCAGTTCGACAGGGGGCCCAGATACGCAGTATTTT. Its protein product is CASSSTGGPDTQYF.